This T cell receptor (beta chain) was sequenced during a study of cytomegalovirus exposure and HLA in healthy donors. Study background: A prior analysis found 117 million unique TCR beta sequences from 170 million or so T cells. The study's findings and limits: Cytomegalovirus association was assigned to some 160 TCR beta chains. The authors later found TCR association rates varying by HLA locus, with DRB1 most and HLA-C fewest.

In the case of this clone: As yet, its antigen is unknown.

The CDR3 length is 14 residues. With V trimmed by 4 bases and J by 6 bases, 6 bases remained unmatched. Per the germline V gene, CDR1 is MNHEY and CDR2 is SMNVEV (reference sequence). PCR was performed using 60 Vbeta and 13 Jbeta primers. Data came from immunoSEQ multiplex PCR; TCRdb stores just in-frame clones and leaves some out. The table has about 140,000 clones, approximately 90% seen once. Sequenced material: PBMCs. The chain couples TRBV27 to TRBJ1-1, with TRBD1 matching 9 bases. The sequence was collected from a woman aged 25 to 39 in good health and CMV-seronegative. DNA of the CDR3: TGTGCCAGCAGTTACTCTACAGGGGGCCCTGAAGCTTTCTTT. Its translation: CASSYSTGGPEAFF.